Sequencing of this T cell receptor beta chain was carried out in a study of blood T cell repertoires in COVID-19. Study details: Material from acute and convalescent COVID-19 was sourced from the United States, Italy and Spain. PBMCs, B-cell-depleted T cells, or T cells provided the cDNA or gDNA that made up the material.

The authors' processing: Using reference gene primer amplification, nucleated cell counts were estimated. Libraries were prepared by immunoSEQ multiplex PCR; TCRdb keeps only in-frame clonotypes and omits some of them. The V and J calls and clone size were taken over from that table, and D and trimming were inferred from the DNA. Of 370,000 or so clones detected, 70% to 85% appear once; the ten largest clones hold roughly 1.1%. There are 14 residues in the CDR3. Germline CDR1 is WNHNN and CDR2 is SYGVQD (reference sequence). V lost 2 bases and J 4 bases, leaving 8 bases between the germline ends. The chain employs TRBV10-1 and TRBJ2-2; possible D gene TRBD1, 5 bases. The sample taken for sequencing was peripheral blood. The clonotype was recovered from a human donor with acute or convalescent COVID-19. The donor label of this sample is uncertain. CDR3 residues: CASSETGSTGELFF. DNA for the CDR3: TGCGCCAGCAGTGAGACAGGTTCCACCGGGGAGCTGTTTTTT.